Listed below are T cell receptor beta chains from one sample, sequenced in a study of cytomegalovirus exposure and HLA in healthy donors. TCRdb's copy holds only in-frame clones and misses some; the assay was immunoSEQ multiplex PCR. Of about 160,000 clones listed, roughly 95% are singletons. Sample: PBMCs. The origin of the receptors is a woman aged 18 to 35 in good health and CMV-seronegative. The CDR3 runs from the conserved cysteine through the conserved F or W. The order of the fields is clone size, V gene, J gene, D gene, CDR3 length, CDR3 DNA, CDR3 protein. D genes are given only for firm matches. Some rows mark clone size as missing; the rest say once, few, many or name a class of expanded clone.

-,TRBV27,TRBJ1-4,-,13,TGTGCCAGCAGATCCTGGGACTTTGAAAAACTGTTTTTT,CASRSWDFEKLFF
-,TRBV7-6,TRBJ2-1,-,16,TGTGCCAGCAGCCGGGGACTACAGGGTGTGGTTGGTGAGCAGTTCTTC,CASSRGLQGVVGEQFF
-,TRBV11-2,TRBJ2-2,TRBD2,16,TGTGCCAGCAGGGGACTAGCGGGGTTTTTCACCGGGGAGCTGTTTTTT,CASRGLAGFFTGELFF
few,TRBV5-6,TRBJ1-1,-,16,TGTGCCAGCAGCTTGGCGGCAGGGGACATGAACACTGAAGCTTTCTTT,CASSLAAGDMNTEAFF
-,TRBV4-1,TRBJ2-7,TRBD2,16,TGCGCCAGCAGCCAAGTCTTGAGCGGGGGGGCTTACGAGCAGTACTTC,CASSQVLSGGAYEQYF
-,TRBV7-9,TRBJ2-2,-,14,TGTGCCAGCAGCATTAGTCTAAACACCGGGGAGCTGTTTTTT,CASSISLNTGELFF
-,TRBV11-2,TRBJ2-7,TRBD2,14,TGTGCCAGCAGCCTAATAGCGGGACGCTACGAGCAGTACTTC,CASSLIAGRYEQYF
once,TRBV9,TRBJ1-2,-,10,TGTGTCGACAGCAACTATGGCTACACCTTC,CVDSNYGYTF
-,TRBV5-1,TRBJ2-7,TRBD1,14,TGCGCCAGCAGGGGGACAGGGTCTCCTGGCGAGCAGTACTTC,CASRGTGSPGEQYF
-,TRBV19,TRBJ1-6,-,14,TGTGCCAGTAGTCCGACAGGTCCTAATTCACCCCTCCACTTT,CASSPTGPNSPLHF
-,TRBV4-1,TRBJ1-1,TRBD1,18,TGCGCCAGCAGCCAAGATCTGGGGACAGGGGGTTATCACACTGAAGCTTTCTTT,CASSQDLGTGGYHTEAFF
once,TRBV13,TRBJ2-7,-,11,TGTGCCAGCAGCGTACTCTACGAGCAGTACTTC,CASSVLYEQYF
-,TRBV9,TRBJ1-2,-,13,TGTGCCAGCAGGGACAGCAGCAACTATGGCTACACCTTC,CASRDSSNYGYTF
-,TRBV27,TRBJ1-2,-,13,TGTGCCAGCAGTTTATCCGGGGTCGGCGGCTACACCTTC,CASSLSGVGGYTF
-,TRBV15,TRBJ2-4,TRBD1,19,TGTGCCACCAGCAGAGATAAGGTGCAGGGGGCGTCAGCCAAAAACATTCAGTACTTC,CATSRDKVQGASAKNIQYF
once,TRBV5-1,TRBJ2-5,-,15,TGCGCCAGCAGCCTCTCTGGACAGATCCAAGAGACCCAGTACTTC,CASSLSGQIQETQYF
-,TRBV15,TRBJ2-2,-,14,TGTGCCACCAGCAGGACTAGGGACACCGGGGAGCTGTTTTTT,CATSRTRDTGELFF
-,TRBV7-3,TRBJ2-7,-,14,TGTGCCAGCAGCTTAGATGGCGGACTGGGGGAGCAGTACTTC,CASSLDGGLGEQYF
-,TRBV30,TRBJ1-2,-,13,TGTGCCTGGAGTGTACAAACCTCGTATGGCTACACCTTC,CAWSVQTSYGYTF
-,TRBV11-1,TRBJ2-3,TRBD2,15,TGTGCCAGCAGCTTAGGGCTAGCGGTCACAGATACGCAGTATTTT,CASSLGLAVTDTQYF
-,TRBV5-5,TRBJ1-5,-,14,TGTGCCAGCAGCTTGGAGGGAGGCAATCAGCCCCAGCATTTT,CASSLEGGNQPQHF
-,TRBV6-5,TRBJ2-7,-,13,TGTGCCAGCAGTTACCGCGGGGGCGACGAGCAGTACTTC,CASSYRGGDEQYF
-,TRBV9,TRBJ2-7,-,14,TGTGCCAGCAGCGTAGTAGCGAGCACCTACGAGCAGTACTTC,CASSVVASTYEQYF
-,TRBV30,TRBJ2-3,TRBD1,15,TGTGCCTGGAGTCGGGGACAGGGGGCGTTGGATACGCAGTATTTT,CAWSRGQGALDTQYF
-,TRBV9,TRBJ2-5,-,13,TGTGCCAGCAGCGTAGGGGCCCAAGAGACCCAGTACTTC,CASSVGAQETQYF
-,TRBV7-9,TRBJ2-5,TRBD1,14,TGTGCCAGCAGCGCCGGACAGGGAAAAGAGACCCAGTACTTC,CASSAGQGKETQYF
-,TRBV7-2,TRBJ2-5,-,16,TGTGCCAGCAGCCTGTCGAGCCCGGGGGGCCGGGAGACCCAGTACTTC,CASSLSSPGGRETQYF
-,TRBV6-6,TRBJ1-1,-,13,TGTGCCGCATGGGAGGGACCTGGAACTGAAGCTTTCTTT,CAAWEGPGTEAFF
-,TRBV7-2,TRBJ2-7,TRBD2,14,TGTGCCAGCGGCGGACTAGCGGGGACCTACGAGCAGTACTTC,CASGGLAGTYEQYF
-,TRBV5-1,TRBJ2-3,TRBD2,18,TGCGCCAGCTCAAGGACTAGCGGGGGCCCCGGGTCCACAGATACGCAGTATTTT,CASSRTSGGPGSTDTQYF
-,TRBV2,TRBJ1-1,-,12,TGTGCCACACGGTTGGAGGACACTGAAGCTTTCTTT,CATRLEDTEAFF
-,TRBV12-5,TRBJ2-2,-,13,TGTGCTAGTGGTTTCACCGGGGACGGGGAGCTGTTTTTT,CASGFTGDGELFF
-,TRBV11-2,TRBJ1-2,-,12,TGTGCCAGCAGCTTAGTAAACTATGGCTACACCTTC,CASSLVNYGYTF
-,TRBV4-2,TRBJ2-2,-,20,TGTGCCAGCAGCCAAGATTGGGTTCGGAGCCAAGTTTTCGGGACCGGGGAGCTGTTTTTT,CASSQDWVRSQVFGTGELFF
-,TRBV4-2,TRBJ1-1,-,12,TGTGCCAGCAGCACGGGGGTCACTGAAGCTTTCTTT,CASSTGVTEAFF
-,TRBV27,TRBJ1-3,TRBD1,18,TGTGCCAGCAGTTTAACCCCGGACAGGGGGCTGGCTGGAAACACCATATATTTT,CASSLTPDRGLAGNTIYF
-,TRBV29-1,TRBJ2-7,TRBD2,13,TGCAGCGTCGGACTAGCTGCTCGGGGCGAGCAGTACTTC,CSVGLAARGEQYF
-,TRBV25-1,TRBJ1-1,-,15,TGTGCCAGCAGTGAATACCCTCTGGCGAACACTGAAGCTTTCTTT,CASSEYPLANTEAFF
-,TRBV2,TRBJ1-2,-,13,TGTGCCAGCAGTGACGGGGGACCCTATGGCTACACCTTC,CASSDGGPYGYTF
few,TRBV6-5,TRBJ1-6,-,15,TGTGCCAGCAGATTGGGACTGCACGAAAATTCACCCCTCCACTTT,CASRLGLHENSPLHF
-,TRBV9,TRBJ2-3,TRBD1,15,TGTGCCAGCAGCGCCGGGACAGGGGGCATAGATACGCAGTATTTT,CASSAGTGGIDTQYF
-,TRBV2,TRBJ1-1,-,16,TGTGCCAGCAGTGAAGCCTTGGGACGCCGGGGACAACGTGCTTTCTTT,CASSEALGRRGQRAFF
-,TRBV5-1,TRBJ2-2,TRBD1,15,TGCGCCAGCAGCTCCCGGGACAGGGTTAACGGGGAGCTGTTTTTT,CASSSRDRVNGELFF
-,TRBV7-2,TRBJ2-2,-,16,TGTGCCAGCAGCCATGGGTGGGGAGTAAACACCGGGGAGCTGTTTTTT,CASSHGWGVNTGELFF
-,TRBV29-1,TRBJ1-4,-,13,TGCAGCGTCCGCGGGGGTCTAAAGGAAAAACTGTTTTTT,CSVRGGLKEKLFF
-,TRBV6-5,TRBJ2-7,-,13,TGTGCCAGTCGTTTGGGCAGAACCTACGAGCAGTACTTC,CASRLGRTYEQYF
-,TRBV5-6,TRBJ2-1,TRBD2,15,TGTGCCAGCAGCTGGGGGACTAGCGGGGACAATGAGCAGTTCTTC,CASSWGTSGDNEQFF
-,TRBV7-9,TRBJ2-7,-,17,TGTGCCAGCAGCACCCCACTGGTGGGCGGAGGGGTCTACGAGCAGTACTTC,CASSTPLVGGGVYEQYF
-,TRBV4-1,TRBJ2-2,-,21,TGCGCCAGCAGCCAAGTCGACCTAGGGACAAGGCCCACCATAATCACCGGGGAGCTGTTTTTT,CASSQVDLGTRPTIITGELFF
-,TRBV18,TRBJ1-6,-,19,TGTGCCAGCTCAACGGACAGTCGTGAAGCAAGCTCCTATAATTCACCCCTCCACTTT,CASSTDSREASSYNSPLHF
-,TRBV6-1,TRBJ2-7,-,14,TGTGCCAGCCTCCCACTAAGGGGCTCCTACGAGCAGTACTTC,CASLPLRGSYEQYF
-,TRBV12-5,TRBJ2-5,-,15,TGTGCTAGTGGTTCCCCAGGATTAGCGGCGGAGACCCAGTACTTC,CASGSPGLAAETQYF
once,TRBV11-2,TRBJ1-1,-,14,TGTGCCAGCACCTCGCTGGGGGGTTCATCCCAAGCTTTCTTT,CASTSLGGSSQAFF
-,TRBV7-8,TRBJ2-5,-,13,TGTGCCAGCAGCTTCCGTCCCGGGGAGACCCAGTACTTC,CASSFRPGETQYF